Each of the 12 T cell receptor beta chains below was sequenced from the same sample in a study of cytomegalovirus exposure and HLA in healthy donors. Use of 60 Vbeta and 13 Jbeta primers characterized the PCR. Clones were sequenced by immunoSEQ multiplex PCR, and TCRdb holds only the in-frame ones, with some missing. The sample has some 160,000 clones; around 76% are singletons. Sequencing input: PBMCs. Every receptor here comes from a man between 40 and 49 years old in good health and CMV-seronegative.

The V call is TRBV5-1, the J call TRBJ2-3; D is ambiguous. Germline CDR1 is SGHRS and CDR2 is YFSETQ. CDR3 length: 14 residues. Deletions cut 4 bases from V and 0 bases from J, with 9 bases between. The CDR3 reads CASSPSTSTDTQYF. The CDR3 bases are TGCGCCAGCAGCCCATCGACTAGCACAGATACGCAGTATTTT.

CDR3 bases: TGTGCCAGCAGCCCACAGGCGGGGGAAGCAGCTTTCTTT. It translates to CASSPQAGEAAFF. This sequence joins TRBV7-7 and TRBJ1-1; a possible D gene is TRBD1 (5 bases). Per the germline V gene, CDR1 is SSHAT and CDR2 is FNYEAQ (reference sequence). With 5 bases removed from V and 10 bases from J, the gap between germline ends came to 17 bases. CDR3 size: 13 residues.

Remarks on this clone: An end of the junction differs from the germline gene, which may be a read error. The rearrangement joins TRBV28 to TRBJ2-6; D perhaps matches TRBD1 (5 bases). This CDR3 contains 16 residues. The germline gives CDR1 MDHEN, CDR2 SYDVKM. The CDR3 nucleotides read TGTGCCAGCAGTCTCCGACCCCCCCCTGGGGCCAACGGCCTGACTTTC. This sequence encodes CASSLRPPPGANGLTF.

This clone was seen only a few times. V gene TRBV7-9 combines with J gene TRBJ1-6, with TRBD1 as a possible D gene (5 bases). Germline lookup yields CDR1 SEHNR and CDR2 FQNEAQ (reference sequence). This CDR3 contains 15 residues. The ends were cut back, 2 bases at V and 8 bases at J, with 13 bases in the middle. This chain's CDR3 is CASSLIYRPDSPLHF. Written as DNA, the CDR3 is TGTGCCAGCAGCTTAATCTACAGGCCAGATTCACCCCTCCACTTT.

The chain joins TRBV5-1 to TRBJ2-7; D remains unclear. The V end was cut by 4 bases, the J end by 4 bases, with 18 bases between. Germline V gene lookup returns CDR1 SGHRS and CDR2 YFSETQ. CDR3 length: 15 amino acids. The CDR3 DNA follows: TGCGCCAGCAGCCCAGACGGAGCGCTTAGGTACGAGCAGTACGTC. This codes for CASSPDGALRYEQYV.

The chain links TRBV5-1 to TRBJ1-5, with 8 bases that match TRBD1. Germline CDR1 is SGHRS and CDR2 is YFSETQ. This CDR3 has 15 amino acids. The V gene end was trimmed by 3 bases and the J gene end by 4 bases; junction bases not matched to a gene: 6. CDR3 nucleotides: TGCGCCAGCAGCTCGACAGGGGTCCCTAATCAGCCCCAGCATTTT. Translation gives CASSSTGVPNQPQHF.

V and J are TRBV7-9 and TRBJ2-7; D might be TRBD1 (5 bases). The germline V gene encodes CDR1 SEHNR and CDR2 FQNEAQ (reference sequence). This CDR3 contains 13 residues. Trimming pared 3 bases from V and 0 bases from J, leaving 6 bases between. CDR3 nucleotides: TGTGCCAGCAGCTTCGACAGCTCCTACGAGCAGTACTTC. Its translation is CASSFDSSYEQYF.

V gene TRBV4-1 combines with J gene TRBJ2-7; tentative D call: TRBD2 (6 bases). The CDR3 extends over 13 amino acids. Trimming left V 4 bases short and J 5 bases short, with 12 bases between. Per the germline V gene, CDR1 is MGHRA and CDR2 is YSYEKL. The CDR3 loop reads CASSLLTSNEQYF. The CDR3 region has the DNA TGCGCCAGCAGCCTACTTACTAGCAACGAGCAGTACTTC.

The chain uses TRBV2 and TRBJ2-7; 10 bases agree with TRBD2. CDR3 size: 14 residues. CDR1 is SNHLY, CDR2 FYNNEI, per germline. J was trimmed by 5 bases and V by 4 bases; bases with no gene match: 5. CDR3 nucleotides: TGTGCCAGCAGTGCATTAGCGGGGGGAGACGAGCAGTACTTC. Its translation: CASSALAGGDEQYF.

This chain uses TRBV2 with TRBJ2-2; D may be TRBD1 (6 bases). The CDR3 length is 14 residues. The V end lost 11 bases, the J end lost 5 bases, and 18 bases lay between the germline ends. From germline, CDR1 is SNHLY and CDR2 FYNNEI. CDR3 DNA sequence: TGTGCCGGGGGCGGCGGTATGGGTACCGGGGAGCTGTTTTTT. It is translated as CAGGGGMGTGELFF. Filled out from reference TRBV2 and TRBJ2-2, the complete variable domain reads EPEVTQTPSHQVTQMGQEVILRCVPISNHLYFYWYRQILGQKVEFLVSFYNNEISEKSEIFDDQFSVERPDGSNFTLKIRSTKLEDSAMYFCAGGGGMGTGELFFGEGSRLTVL.

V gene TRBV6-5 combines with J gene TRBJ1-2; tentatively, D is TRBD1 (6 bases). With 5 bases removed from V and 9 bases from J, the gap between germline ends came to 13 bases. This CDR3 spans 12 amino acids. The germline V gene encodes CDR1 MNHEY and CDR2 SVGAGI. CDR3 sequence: CASSPRDTRYTF. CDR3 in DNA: TGTGCCAGCAGTCCCCGGGACACGCGCTACACCTTC.

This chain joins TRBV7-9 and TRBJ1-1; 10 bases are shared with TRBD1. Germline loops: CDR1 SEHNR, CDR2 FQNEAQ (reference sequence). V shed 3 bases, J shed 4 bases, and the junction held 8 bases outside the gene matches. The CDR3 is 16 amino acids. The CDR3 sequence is CASSFFPTGGPTEAFF. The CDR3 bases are TGTGCCAGCAGCTTTTTCCCGACAGGGGGCCCCACTGAAGCTTTCTTT.